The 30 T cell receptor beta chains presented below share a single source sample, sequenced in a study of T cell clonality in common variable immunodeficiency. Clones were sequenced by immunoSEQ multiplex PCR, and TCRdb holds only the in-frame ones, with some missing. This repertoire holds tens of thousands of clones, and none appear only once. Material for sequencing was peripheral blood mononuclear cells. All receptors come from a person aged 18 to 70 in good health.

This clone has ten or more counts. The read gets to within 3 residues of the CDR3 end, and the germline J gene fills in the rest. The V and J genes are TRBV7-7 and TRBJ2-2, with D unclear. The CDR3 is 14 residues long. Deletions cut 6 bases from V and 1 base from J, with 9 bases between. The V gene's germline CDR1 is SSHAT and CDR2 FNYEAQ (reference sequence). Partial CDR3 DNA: TGTGCCAGCAGTCCCTCGGGGAACACCGGGGAG. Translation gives CASSPSGNTGE. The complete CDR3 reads CASSPSGNTGELFF. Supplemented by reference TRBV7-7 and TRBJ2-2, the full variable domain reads GAGVSQSPRYKVTKRGQDVTLRCDPISSHATLYWYQQALGQGPEFLTYFNYEAQPDKSGLPSDRFSAERPEGSISTLTIQRTEQRDSAMYRCASSPSGNTGELFFGEGSRLTVL.

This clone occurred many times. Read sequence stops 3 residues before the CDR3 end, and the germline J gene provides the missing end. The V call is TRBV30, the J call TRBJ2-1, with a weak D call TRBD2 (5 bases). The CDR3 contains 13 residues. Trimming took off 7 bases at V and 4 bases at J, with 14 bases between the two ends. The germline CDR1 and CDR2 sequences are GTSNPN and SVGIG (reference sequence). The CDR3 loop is CASWVATYNEQFF. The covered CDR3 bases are TGTGCCTCTTGGGTAGCGACGTACAATGAG.

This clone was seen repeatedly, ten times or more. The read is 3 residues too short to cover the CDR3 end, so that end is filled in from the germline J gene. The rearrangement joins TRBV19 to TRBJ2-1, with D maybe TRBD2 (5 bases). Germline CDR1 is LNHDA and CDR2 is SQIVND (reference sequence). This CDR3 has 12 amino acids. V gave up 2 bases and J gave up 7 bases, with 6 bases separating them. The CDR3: CASSIPGNEQFF. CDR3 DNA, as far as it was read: TGTGCCAGTAGTATACCGGGGAATGAG.

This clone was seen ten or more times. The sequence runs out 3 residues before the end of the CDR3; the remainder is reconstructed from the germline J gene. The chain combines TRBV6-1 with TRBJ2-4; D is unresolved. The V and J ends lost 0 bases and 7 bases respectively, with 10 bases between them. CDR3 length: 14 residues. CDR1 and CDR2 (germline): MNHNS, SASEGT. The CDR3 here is CASSEAGLLNIQYF. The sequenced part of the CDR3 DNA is TGTGCCAGCAGTGAAGCAGGGTTACTGAACATT.

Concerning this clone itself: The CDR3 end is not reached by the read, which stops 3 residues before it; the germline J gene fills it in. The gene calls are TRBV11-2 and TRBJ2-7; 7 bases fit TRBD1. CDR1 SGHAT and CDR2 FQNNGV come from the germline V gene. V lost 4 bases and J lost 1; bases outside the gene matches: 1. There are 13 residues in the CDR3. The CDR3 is CASSSDRSYEQYF. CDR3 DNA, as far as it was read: TGTGCCAGCAGCTCGGACAGGTCCTACGAG.

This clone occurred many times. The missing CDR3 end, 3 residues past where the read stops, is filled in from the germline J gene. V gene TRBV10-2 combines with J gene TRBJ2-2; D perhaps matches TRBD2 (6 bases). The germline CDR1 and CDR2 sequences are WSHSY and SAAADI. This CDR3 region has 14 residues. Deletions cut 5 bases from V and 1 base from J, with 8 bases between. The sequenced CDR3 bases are TGCGCCAGCAGTCCGGGACTGAACACCGGGGAG. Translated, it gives CASSPGLNTGE. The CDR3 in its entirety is CASSPGLNTGELFF.

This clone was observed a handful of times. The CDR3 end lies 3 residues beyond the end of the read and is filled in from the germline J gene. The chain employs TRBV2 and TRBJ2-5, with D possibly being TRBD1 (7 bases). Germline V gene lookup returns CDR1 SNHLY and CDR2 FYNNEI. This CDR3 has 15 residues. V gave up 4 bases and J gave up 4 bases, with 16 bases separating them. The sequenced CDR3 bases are TGTGCCAGCAGTGTTGCAGGGGGGATCGGAGAGACC. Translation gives CASSVAGGIGET. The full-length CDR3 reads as CASSVAGGIGETQYF.

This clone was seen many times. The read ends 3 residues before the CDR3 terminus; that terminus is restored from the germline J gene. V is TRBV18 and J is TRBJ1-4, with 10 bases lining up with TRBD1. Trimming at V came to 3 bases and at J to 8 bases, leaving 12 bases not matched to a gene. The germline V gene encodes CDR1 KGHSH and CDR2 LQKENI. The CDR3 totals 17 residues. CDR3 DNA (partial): TGTGCCAGCTCACCTAAAGCCCCCGGGACAGGGGTGGAAAAA. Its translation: CASSPKAPGTGVEK. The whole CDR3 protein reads CASSPKAPGTGVEKLFF.

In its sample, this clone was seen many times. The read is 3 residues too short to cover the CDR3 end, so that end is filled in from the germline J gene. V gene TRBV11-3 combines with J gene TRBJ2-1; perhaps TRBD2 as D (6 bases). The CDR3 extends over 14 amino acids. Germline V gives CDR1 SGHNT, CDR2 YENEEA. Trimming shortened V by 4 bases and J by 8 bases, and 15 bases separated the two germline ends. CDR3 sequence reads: CASSSEGWNDEQFF. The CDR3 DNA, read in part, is TGTGCCAGCAGCTCGGAGGGTTGGAACGATGAG. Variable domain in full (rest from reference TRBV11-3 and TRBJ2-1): EAGVVQSPRYKIIEKKQPVAFWCNPISGHNTLYWYLQNLGQGPELLIRYENEEAVDDSQLPKDRFSAERLKGVDSTLKIQPAELGDSAVYLCASSSEGWNDEQFFGPGTRLTVL.

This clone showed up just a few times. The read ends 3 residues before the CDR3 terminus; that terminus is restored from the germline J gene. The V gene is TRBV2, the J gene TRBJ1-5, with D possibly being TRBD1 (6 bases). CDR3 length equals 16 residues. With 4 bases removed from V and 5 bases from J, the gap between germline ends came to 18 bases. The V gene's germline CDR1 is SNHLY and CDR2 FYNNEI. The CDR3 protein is CASSGDPGRGYQPQHF. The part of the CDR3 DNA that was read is TGTGCCAGCAGTGGAGATCCTGGCAGGGGTTATCAGCCC.

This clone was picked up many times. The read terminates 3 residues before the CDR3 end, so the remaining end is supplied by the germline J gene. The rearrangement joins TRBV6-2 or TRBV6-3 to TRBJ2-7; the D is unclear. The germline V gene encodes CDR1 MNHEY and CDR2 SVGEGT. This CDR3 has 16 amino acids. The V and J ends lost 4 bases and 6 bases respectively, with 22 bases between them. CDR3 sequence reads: CASSWARRPLRSEQYF. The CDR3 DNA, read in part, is TGTGCCAGCAGTTGGGCCAGACGGCCGCTGCGATCCGAG.

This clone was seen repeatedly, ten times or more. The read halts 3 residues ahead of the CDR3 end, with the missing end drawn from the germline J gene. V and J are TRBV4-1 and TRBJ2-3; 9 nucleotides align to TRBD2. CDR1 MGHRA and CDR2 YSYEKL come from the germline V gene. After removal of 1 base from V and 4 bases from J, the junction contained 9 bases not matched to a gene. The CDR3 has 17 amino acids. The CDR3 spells CASSQGKFSGSSDTQYF. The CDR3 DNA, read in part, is TGCGCCAGCAGCCAAGGGAAATTTAGCGGGAGTTCAGATACG.

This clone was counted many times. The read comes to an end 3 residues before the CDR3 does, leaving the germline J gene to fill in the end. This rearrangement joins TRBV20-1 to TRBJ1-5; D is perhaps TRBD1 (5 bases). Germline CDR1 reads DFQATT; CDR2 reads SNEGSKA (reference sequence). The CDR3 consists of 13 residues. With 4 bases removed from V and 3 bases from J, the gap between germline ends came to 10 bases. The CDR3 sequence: CSAIQGPNQPQHF. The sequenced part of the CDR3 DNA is TGCAGTGCTATCCAGGGCCCCAATCAGCCC.

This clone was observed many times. The CDR3 reads CASRPRDTYGYTF. The CDR3 bases that were read are TGTGCCAGCAGGCCCCGGGACACCTATGGC. The chain joins TRBV6-4 to TRBJ1-2, with a weak D call TRBD1 (6 bases). The CDR3 is cut off 3 residues early in the read; its end comes from the germline J gene. The CDR3 consists of 13 residues. Germline V lookup: CDR1 MRHNA, CDR2 SNTAGT. V was shortened by 6 bases and J by 4 bases, with 12 bases between the two germline ends.

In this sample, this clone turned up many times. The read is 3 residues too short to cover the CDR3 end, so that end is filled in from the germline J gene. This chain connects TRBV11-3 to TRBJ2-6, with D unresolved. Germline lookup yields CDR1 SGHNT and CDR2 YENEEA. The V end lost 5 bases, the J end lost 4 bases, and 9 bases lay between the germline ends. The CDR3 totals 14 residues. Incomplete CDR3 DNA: TGTGCCAGCAGCCCCGGTCGGGGGGCCAACGTC. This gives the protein CASSPGRGANV. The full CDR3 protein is CASSPGRGANVLTF.

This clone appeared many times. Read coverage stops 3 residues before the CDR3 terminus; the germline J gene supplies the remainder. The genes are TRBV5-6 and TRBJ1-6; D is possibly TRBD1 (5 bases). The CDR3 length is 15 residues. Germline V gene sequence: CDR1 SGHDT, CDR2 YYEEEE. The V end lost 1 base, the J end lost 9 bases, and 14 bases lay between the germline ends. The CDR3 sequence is CASSLITGGVSPLHF. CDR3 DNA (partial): TGTGCCAGCAGCTTGATCACCGGGGGGGTTTCACCC. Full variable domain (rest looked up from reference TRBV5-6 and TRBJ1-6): DAGVTQSPTHLIKTRGQQVTLRCSPKSGHDTVSWYQQALGQGPQFIFQYYEEEERQRGNFPDRFSGHQFPNYSSELNVNALLLGDSALYLCASSLITGGVSPLHFGNGTRLTVT.

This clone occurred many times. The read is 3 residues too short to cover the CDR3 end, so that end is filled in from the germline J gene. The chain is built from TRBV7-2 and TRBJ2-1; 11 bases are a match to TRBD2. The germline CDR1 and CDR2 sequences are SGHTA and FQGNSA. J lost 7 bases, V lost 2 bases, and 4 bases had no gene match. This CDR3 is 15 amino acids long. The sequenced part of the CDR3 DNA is TGTGCCAGCAGCTTACTAGCGGGGGGTGGTAATGAG. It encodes CASSLLAGGGNE. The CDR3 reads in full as CASSLLAGGGNEQFF. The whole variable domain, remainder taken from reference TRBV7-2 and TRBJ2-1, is GAGVSQSPSNKVTEKGKDVELRCDPISGHTALYWYRQSLGQGLEFLIYFQGNSAPDKSGLPSDRFSAERTGGSVSTLTIQRTQQEDSAVYLCASSLLAGGGNEQFFGPGTRLTVL.

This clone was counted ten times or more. The CDR3 protein is CASRSTGGRIGNEAFF. Partial CDR3 DNA: TGTGCCAGCAGATCCACAGGGGGCCGGATAGGGAATGAA. The chain has TRBV28 and TRBJ1-1; 9 nucleotides match TRBD1. The sequenced fragment ends 3 residues before the CDR3 boundary, so the rest is inferred from the germline J gene. Germline CDR1 reads MDHEN; CDR2 reads SYDVKM. This CDR3 comprises 16 residues. V dropped 6 bases and J dropped 7; count of bases not matched to a gene: 15.

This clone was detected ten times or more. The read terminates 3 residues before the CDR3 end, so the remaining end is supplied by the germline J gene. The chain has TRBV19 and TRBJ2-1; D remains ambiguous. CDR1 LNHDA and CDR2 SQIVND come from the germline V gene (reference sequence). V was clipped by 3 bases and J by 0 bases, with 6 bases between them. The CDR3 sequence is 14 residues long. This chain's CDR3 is CASSIAVSYNEQFF. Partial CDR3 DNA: TGTGCCAGTAGTATCGCGGTCTCCTACAATGAG.

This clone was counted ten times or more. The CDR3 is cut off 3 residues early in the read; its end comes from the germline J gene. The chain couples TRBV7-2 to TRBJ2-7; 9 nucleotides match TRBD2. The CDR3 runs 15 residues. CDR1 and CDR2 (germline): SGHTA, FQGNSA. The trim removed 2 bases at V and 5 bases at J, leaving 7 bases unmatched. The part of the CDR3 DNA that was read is TGTGCCAGCAGCTTACAGGCGGGAGGGCCCAACGAG. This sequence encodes CASSLQAGGPNE. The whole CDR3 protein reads CASSLQAGGPNEQYF.

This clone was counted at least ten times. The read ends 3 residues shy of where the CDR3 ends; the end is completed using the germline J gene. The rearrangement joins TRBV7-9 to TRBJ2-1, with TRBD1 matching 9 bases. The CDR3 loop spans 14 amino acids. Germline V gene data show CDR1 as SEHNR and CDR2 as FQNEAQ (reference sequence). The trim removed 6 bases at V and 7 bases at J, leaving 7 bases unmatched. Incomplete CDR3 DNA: TGTGCCAGCAGGCGGGGACAGGGTGGGAATGAG. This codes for CASRRGQGGNE. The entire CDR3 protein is CASRRGQGGNEQFF.

The CDR3 loop is CASSAARTYDYTF. The sequenced CDR3 bases are TGTGCCAGTAGTGCCGCAAGAACCTACGAC. The chain employs TRBV19 and TRBJ1-2; D is unresolved. The read finishes 3 residues shy of the CDR3 end, and the germline J gene is used to complete it. The CDR3 loop spans 13 amino acids. Germline CDR1 reads LNHDA; CDR2 reads SQIVND (reference sequence).

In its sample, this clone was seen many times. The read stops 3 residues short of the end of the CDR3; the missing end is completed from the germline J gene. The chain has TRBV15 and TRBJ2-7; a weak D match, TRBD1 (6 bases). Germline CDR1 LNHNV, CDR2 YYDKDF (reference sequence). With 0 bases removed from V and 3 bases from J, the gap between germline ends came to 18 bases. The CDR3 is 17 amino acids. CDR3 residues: CATSRDSKGGWDYEQYF. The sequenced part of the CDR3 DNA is TGTGCCACCAGCAGAGATTCAAAAGGGGGTTGGGACTACGAG.

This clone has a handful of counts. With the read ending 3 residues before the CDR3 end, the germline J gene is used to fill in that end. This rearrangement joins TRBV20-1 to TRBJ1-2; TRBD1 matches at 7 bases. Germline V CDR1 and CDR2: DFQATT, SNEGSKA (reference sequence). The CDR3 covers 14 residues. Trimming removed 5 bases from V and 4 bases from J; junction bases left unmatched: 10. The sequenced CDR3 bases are TGCAGTGCTCGGGACAGCAAGACGAGCTATGGC. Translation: CSARDSKTSYG. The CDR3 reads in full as CSARDSKTSYGYTF.

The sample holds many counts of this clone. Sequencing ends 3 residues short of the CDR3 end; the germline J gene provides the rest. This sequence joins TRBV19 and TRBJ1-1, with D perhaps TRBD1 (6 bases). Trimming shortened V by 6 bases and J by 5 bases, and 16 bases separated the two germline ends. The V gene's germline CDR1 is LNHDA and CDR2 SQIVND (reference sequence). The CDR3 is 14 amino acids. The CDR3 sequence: CASRGAGTSTEAFF. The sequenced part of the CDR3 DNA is TGTGCCAGTAGGGGGGCAGGGACAAGTACTGAA.

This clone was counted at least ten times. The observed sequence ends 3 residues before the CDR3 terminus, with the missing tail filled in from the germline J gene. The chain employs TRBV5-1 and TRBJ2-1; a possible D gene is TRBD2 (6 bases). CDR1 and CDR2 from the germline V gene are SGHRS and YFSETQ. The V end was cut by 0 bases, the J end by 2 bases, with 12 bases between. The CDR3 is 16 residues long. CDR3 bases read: TGCGCCAGCAGCTTGGCCGGGATAGCGGCCTACAATGAG. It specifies CASSLAGIAAYNE. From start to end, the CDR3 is CASSLAGIAAYNEQFF.

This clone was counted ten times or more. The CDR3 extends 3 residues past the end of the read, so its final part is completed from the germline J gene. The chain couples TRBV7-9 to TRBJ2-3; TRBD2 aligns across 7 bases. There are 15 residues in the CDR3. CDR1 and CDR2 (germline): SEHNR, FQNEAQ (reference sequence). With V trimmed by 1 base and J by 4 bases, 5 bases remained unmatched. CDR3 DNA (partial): TGTGCCAGCAGCTTAGACGGGACTACTCCAGATACG. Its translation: CASSLDGTTPDT. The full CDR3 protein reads CASSLDGTTPDTQYF.

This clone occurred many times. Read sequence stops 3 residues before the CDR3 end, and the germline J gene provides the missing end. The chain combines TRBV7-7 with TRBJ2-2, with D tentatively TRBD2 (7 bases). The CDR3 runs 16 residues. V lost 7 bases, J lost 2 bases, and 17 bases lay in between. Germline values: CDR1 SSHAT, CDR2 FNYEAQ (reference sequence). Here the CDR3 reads CASTFGGGVNTGELFF. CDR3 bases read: TGTGCCAGCACCTTCGGAGGGGGGGTAAACACCGGGGAG.

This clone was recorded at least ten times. CDR3 in amino acids: CASSSSGRYEQYF. The sequenced part of the CDR3 DNA is TGTGCCAGCAGCTCTAGCGGGAGGTACGAG. The chain combines TRBV7-9 with TRBJ2-7; 11 bases line up with TRBD2. The read finishes 3 residues shy of the CDR3 end, and the germline J gene is used to complete it. The J segment lost 4 bases and the V segment lost 4 bases, leaving 0 bases of the junction unmatched. The germline V gene has CDR1 SEHNR and CDR2 FQNEAQ (reference sequence). This CDR3 contains 13 residues.

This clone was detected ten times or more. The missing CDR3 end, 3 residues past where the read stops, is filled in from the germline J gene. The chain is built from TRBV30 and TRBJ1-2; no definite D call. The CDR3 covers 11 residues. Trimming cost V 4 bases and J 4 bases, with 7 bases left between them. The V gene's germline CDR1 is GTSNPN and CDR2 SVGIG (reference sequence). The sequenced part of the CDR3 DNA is TGTGCCTGGACGGTCTCCTATGGC. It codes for CAWTVSYG. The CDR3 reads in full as CAWTVSYGYTF.